These 29 T cell receptor beta chains were all obtained from the same sample, sequenced in a study of T cells after yellow fever vaccination. TCRdb reanalysed the 5' RACE reads using MiXCR and keeps one entry per CDR3 protein. Among roughly 520,000 distinct CDR3 sequences listed, just over 20% were seen once. The sample here was PBMCs, taken less than 25 days after the first yellow fever vaccination. Receptor source: a man younger than 35 who received the YFV17D yellow fever vaccine.

The V and J genes are TRBV2 and TRBJ2-1; 11 nucleotides agree with TRBD1. The CDR3 runs 14 residues. The V gene end was trimmed by 6 bases and the J gene end by 8 bases; junction bases not matched to a gene: 6. Germline CDR1 SNHLY, CDR2 FYNNEI. CDR3 region: CASREDRGPHEQFF. DNA of the CDR3: TGTGCCAGCAGAGAGGACAGGGGGCCACATGAGCAGTTCTTC.

This clonotype has at least ten counts. The CDR3 region is CASSSPRQRTGELFF. In DNA form, the CDR3 reads TGTGCCAGCAGCTCCCCCCGACAGCGGACCGGGGAGCTGTTTTTT. This rearrangement joins TRBV7-2 to TRBJ2-2, with D possibly called TRBD1 or TRBD2 (5 bases each). Germline CDR1 SGHTA, CDR2 FQGNSA. This CDR3 is built from 15 residues. V was pared by 4 bases and J by 5 bases, with 14 bases between.

The CDR3 bases are TGTGCCAGCGGGGCGTTCATATATAATTCACCCCTCCACTTT. Its protein product is CASGAFIYNSPLHF. The chain joins TRBV12-3 or TRBV12-4 to TRBJ1-6; weak D call: TRBD1 (5 bases). This CDR3 region has 14 residues. With 8 bases removed from V and 4 bases from J, the gap between germline ends came to 12 bases.

The rearrangement joins TRBV27 to TRBJ1-1; D call uncertain. Germline V CDR1 and CDR2: MNHEY, SMNVEV (reference sequence). There are 16 residues in the CDR3. V was clipped by 4 bases and J by 5 bases, with 20 bases between them. CDR3 sequence reads: CASSSSSAQTWTEAFF. The CDR3 bases are TGTGCCAGCAGTTCCTCTTCTGCCCAGACGTGGACTGAAGCTTTCTTT.

This clonotype was detected a few times. The V call is TRBV3-1, the J call TRBJ1-2; possibly TRBD1 for D (5 bases). Trimming took off 1 base at V and 8 bases at J, with 14 bases between the two ends. Looked up from germline, CDR1 is LGHDT and CDR2 is YNNKEL (reference sequence). CDR3 size: 14 residues. This CDR3 is CASSQGDPRGGYTF. DNA for the CDR3: TGTGCCAGCAGCCAAGGGGACCCCCGAGGGGGCTACACCTTC.

There are a few counts of this clonotype. This may be a read error, as it is one base from a much larger clone. V gene TRBV3-1 combines with J gene TRBJ1-1; D is uncertain. CDR1 is LGHDT, CDR2 YNNKEL, per germline (reference sequence). V lost 0 bases and J lost 3, with 11 bases in between. The CDR3 contains 15 residues. The CDR3: CASSQEDYRYTEAFF. The CDR3 DNA follows: TGTGCCAGCAGCCAAGAAGACTACAGATACACTGAAGCTTTCTTT.

This chain uses TRBV20-1 with TRBJ2-1, with TRBD2 matching over 10 bases. With 3 bases clipped from V and 4 bases from J, the junction kept 6 bases outside the gene matches. This CDR3 region has 15 residues. CDR1 DFQATT and CDR2 SNEGSKA come from the germline V gene (reference sequence). The CDR3 reads CSARAVAGGYNEQFF. The CDR3 DNA follows: TGCAGTGCTAGGGCTGTAGCGGGGGGTTACAATGAGCAGTTCTTC.

This chain joins TRBV29-1 and TRBJ2-5; maybe TRBD1 (5 bases). The CDR3 has 14 residues. Germline V gene data show CDR1 as SQVTM and CDR2 as ANQGSEA. The V and J ends lost 2 bases and 1 base respectively, with 11 bases between them. In nucleotides, the CDR3 is TGCAGCGTTGAATACTGGCAGGGCCAAGAGACCCAGTACTTC. This gives the protein CSVEYWQGQETQYF.

There are a few counts of this clonotype. This chain connects TRBV7-9 to TRBJ2-1; D possibly corresponds to TRBD2 (5 bases). The germline CDR1 and CDR2 sequences are SEHNR and FQNEAQ (reference sequence). The length of the CDR3 is 14 residues. The V gene lost 4 bases and the J gene lost 7 bases, with 14 bases spanning the gap. CDR3 amino acids: CASSSPKDYNEQFF. DNA of the CDR3: TGTGCCAGCAGCTCACCCAAAGACTATAATGAGCAGTTCTTC.

This clonotype was detected a few times. This chain links TRBV7-2 with TRBJ2-3, with 8 bases matching TRBD2. V dropped 4 bases and J dropped 6; count of bases not matched to a gene: 9. Looked up from germline, CDR1 is SGHTA and CDR2 is FQGNSA. This CDR3 contains 15 residues. The chain's CDR3 is CASSSGVSGVDTQYF. For the CDR3, the DNA is TGTGCCAGCAGCTCGGGGGTTAGCGGGGTGGATACGCAGTATTTT.

The V call is TRBV29-1, the J call TRBJ2-2; tentative D call: TRBD1 (5 bases). Trimming took 3 bases from V and 0 from J, leaving 8 bases between them. CDR3 length equals 14 residues. Germline V gene data show CDR1 as SQVTM and CDR2 as ANQGSEA. This CDR3 is CSVEDTSNTGELFF. The CDR3 DNA follows: TGCAGCGTTGAGGACACGTCGAACACCGGGGAGCTGTTTTTT.

CDR3 in amino acids: CASSQGLIMNTEAFF. In nucleotides, the CDR3 is TGCGCCAGCAGCCAAGGACTGATCATGAACACTGAAGCTTTCTTT. V and J are TRBV4-1 and TRBJ1-1; the D is unclear. Germline V gene data show CDR1 as MGHRA and CDR2 as YSYEKL. The CDR3 has 15 residues. The V end lost 1 base, the J end lost 0 bases, and 9 bases lay between the germline ends.

This sequence joins TRBV12-3 or TRBV12-4 and TRBJ1-5, with 9 bases identical to TRBD1. The length of the CDR3 is 15 residues. With V trimmed by 6 bases and J by 0 bases, 3 bases remained unmatched. For the CDR3, the DNA is TGTGCCAGCAGCACGGGACAGGGTAGCAATCAGCCCCAGCATTTT. Translation gives CASSTGQGSNQPQHF.

The chain is built from TRBV11-3 and TRBJ2-5; a possible D gene is TRBD1 (6 bases). V lost 4 bases, J lost 4 bases, and 16 bases lay in between. The CDR3 runs 15 residues. Germline V lookup: CDR1 SGHNT, CDR2 YENEEA. The DNA of the CDR3 is TGTGCCAGCAGCTCAAACAGGGATGCTGGAGAGACCCAGTACTTC. Residues: CASSSNRDAGETQYF.

J is TRBJ1-1 and V is TRBV27; 8 bases map to TRBD1. CDR1 and CDR2 from the germline V gene are MNHEY and SMNVEV (reference sequence). V lost 9 bases, J lost 7 bases, and 16 bases stayed unmatched. CDR3 length: 15 residues. The CDR3 coding sequence is TGTGCCAGAGTCACCTCGACAGGGGAGAACGTTGAAGCTTTCTTT. Translating gives CARVTSTGENVEAFF.

V usage is TRBV9 and J usage is TRBJ2-7, with a weak D call TRBD2 (6 bases). Germline V CDR1 and CDR2: SGDLS, YYNGEE. The CDR3 covers 14 residues. The V end was cut by 1 base, the J end by 4 bases, with 12 bases between. DNA for the CDR3: TGTGCCAGCAGCGTACGGGGAGGCGGGTACGAGCAGTACTTC. Translated: CASSVRGGGYEQYF.

This clonotype was counted at least ten times. The V and J genes are TRBV6-5 and TRBJ2-3; either TRBD1 or TRBD2 may supply D (5 bases each). CDR3 length: 15 amino acids. Deletions cut 5 bases from V and 3 bases from J, with 15 bases between. From germline, CDR1 is MNHEY and CDR2 SVGAGI. In nucleotides, the CDR3 is TGTGCCAGCAGTACTACGGGACGGACGACAGATACGCAGTATTTT. Its translation is CASSTTGRTTDTQYF.

The chain employs TRBV19 and TRBJ1-2; 8 bases align to TRBD1. Per the germline V gene, CDR1 is LNHDA and CDR2 is SQIVND (reference sequence). V lost 4 bases and J lost 5; bases outside the gene matches: 9. CDR3 size: 15 residues. The CDR3 nucleotides read TGTGCCAGTAGTAGCCAGGACAGGGCCACTTATGGCTACACCTTC. It is translated as CASSSQDRATYGYTF. The full variable domain, its missing parts supplied by reference TRBV19 and TRBJ1-2, is DGGITQSPKYLFRKEGQNVTLSCEQNLNHDAMYWYRQDPGQGLRLIYYSQIVNDFQKGDIAEGYSVSREKKESFPLTVTSAQKNPTAFYLCASSSQDRATYGYTFGSGTRLTVV.

The sample holds a few counts of this clonotype. The chain has TRBV5-1 and TRBJ2-7; D ambiguous. CDR3 length equals 12 residues. Germline CDR1 and CDR2: SGHRS and YFSETQ. Trimming pared 6 bases from V and 3 bases from J, leaving 10 bases between. CDR3 DNA: TGCGCCAGCACGCAACCTATCTACGAGCAGTACGTC. Translation: CASTQPIYEQYV.

The V and J genes are TRBV7-6 and TRBJ2-5; D not resolved. This CDR3 contains 12 residues. Per germline, CDR1 SGHVS and CDR2 FNYEAQ. With 1 base removed from V and 5 bases from J, the gap between germline ends came to 5 bases. The CDR3 region is CASSLELETQYF. CDR3 sequence (DNA): TGTGCCAGCAGCTTAGAGCTGGAGACCCAGTACTTC.

Only a few counts were recorded for this clonotype. This chain joins TRBV28 and TRBJ2-7; no reliable D call. Germline values: CDR1 MDHEN, CDR2 SYDVKM. The ends were cut back, 6 bases at V and 3 bases at J, with 21 bases in the middle. The CDR3 totals 16 residues. In nucleotides, the CDR3 is TGTGCCAGCAGCTCACCGGCCCTGAAAGGTCACTACGAGCAGTACGTC. Translating it yields CASSSPALKGHYEQYV.

The chain combines TRBV7-6 with TRBJ2-4; TRBD1 agrees at 10 bases. V was pared by 5 bases and J by 6 bases, with 13 bases of the junction left unmatched. CDR1 is SGHVS, CDR2 FNYEAQ, per germline. The CDR3 spans 17 residues. DNA for the CDR3: TGTGCCAGCAGCCCCCTCGCCCCGGGACAGGGGATAAACATTCAGTACTTC. It yields the protein CASSPLAPGQGINIQYF.

This clonotype came up a few times. The V gene is TRBV5-1, the J gene TRBJ1-2; 7 nucleotides line up with TRBD1. V gave up 10 bases and J gave up 6 bases; unmatched junction bases: 9. Germline CDR1 SGHRS, CDR2 YFSETQ. The CDR3 covers 12 residues. CDR3 coding DNA: TGCGCCTCTAGGATCACAGGGGATGGCTACACCTTC. Translating it yields CASRITGDGYTF.

This clonotype was seen more than once but under ten times. The chain joins TRBV10-3 to TRBJ1-4, with no clear D. CDR1 is ENHRY, CDR2 SYGVKD, per germline. V was cut by 10 bases and J by 7 bases, with 16 bases left in between. This CDR3 region has 13 residues. The CDR3 DNA reads TGTGCCAATCTGACACCCTCGGGTGAAAAACTGTTTTTT. Protein product: CANLTPSGEKLFF.

This chain joins TRBV4-1 and TRBJ2-5; D gene uncertain. This CDR3 contains 16 residues. The V gene's germline CDR1 is MGHRA and CDR2 YSYEKL. Deletions cut 2 bases from V and 1 base from J, with 14 bases between. CDR3 in DNA: TGCGCCAGCAGCCAACCGGAAAGCCGATTCCAAGAGACCCAGTACTTC. Translating it yields CASSQPESRFQETQYF.

The chain uses TRBV7-8 and TRBJ2-1; 7 bases agree with TRBD1. V was clipped by 1 base and J by 4 bases; unmatched bases: 4. This CDR3 has 15 amino acids. CDR1 and CDR2 from the germline V gene are SGHVS and FQNEAQ. The CDR3 sequence: CASSLDRGYYNEQFF. The CDR3 coding sequence is TGTGCCAGCAGCTTAGACAGGGGCTATTACAATGAGCAGTTCTTC.

This clonotype showed up many times. The chain carries TRBV4-3 and TRBJ2-3, with D unresolved. Trimming took 0 bases from V and 4 from J, leaving 11 bases between them. This CDR3 comprises 15 residues. Germline lookup yields CDR1 LGHNA and CDR2 YSLEER. CDR3: CASSQDPSRADTQYF. The CDR3 DNA reads TGCGCCAGCAGCCAAGATCCCTCTAGAGCAGATACGCAGTATTTT.

This clonotype was detected only a few times. V gene TRBV7-2 combines with J gene TRBJ1-2; D possibly corresponds to TRBD1 (5 bases). V lost 2 bases and J lost 6, with 10 bases in between. The CDR3 consists of 13 residues. Germline CDR1 SGHTA, CDR2 FQGNSA. CDR3 nucleotides: TGTGCCAGCAGCTTACCCGGGGGGAATGGCTACACCTTC. It encodes CASSLPGGNGYTF.

Only a few counts were recorded for this clonotype. The chain joins TRBV12-3 or TRBV12-4 to TRBJ2-1; D uncertain. The CDR3 loop spans 14 amino acids. The V and J ends lost 2 bases and 5 bases respectively, with 10 bases between them. In DNA, the CDR3 is TGTGCCAGCAGTTTATTGGGGATCCACAATGAGCAGTTCTTC. This gives the protein CASSLLGIHNEQFF.